This T cell receptor beta chain was recorded in a study of PD-1 blockade in classical Hodgkin lymphoma (dated by TCRdb to about 2020). About the investigation overall: Nivolumab dosing was 3 mg/kg intravenously every 2 weeks, continuing until either disease progression or unacceptable toxicity. To define a peripheral blood immune signature of response to PD-1 blockade in classical Hodgkin lymphoma, the study combined TCR beta sequencing with CyTOF.

Genomic DNA was isolated using the Qiagen DNeasy kit from unsorted PBMCs as well as from negatively selected CD4+ and CD8+ fractions. Amplification of TCR beta CDR3 regions was done by immunoSEQ multiplex PCR with primers that anneal to V and J segments. Amplification bias was minimized using a synthetic immune receptor repertoire, and residual bias was removed computationally after sequencing. For the original study's pipeline: Custom Python scripts were used to quantify repertoire diversity as the Shannon entropy index. Unsorted, CD4+ and CD8+ repertoires were analyzed separately, except for combined analyses in which CD4+ and CD8+ sequences were merged in silico. A clone was considered expanded if an increase in frequency of at least 2-fold after treatment relative to C1D1 was found, and a pseudocount of 0.5 was applied to clones undetected at baseline. Clones with 0 or 1 copy at C1D1 were classified as singleton clones, and clones with 2 or more copies were classified as non-singleton clones. Clones expanded in unsorted samples were annotated as CD4+, CD8+ or unknown by matching protein sequences in sorted samples from the same patient. Diversity changes from C1D1 to C4D1 were tested in paired samples using Wilcoxon tests. TCRdb obtained this table from immuneACCESS and retained in-frame rearrangements with V and J assigned. These tables miss some clones; where compared with another copy, unresolved V genes account for less than half of the shortfall, and the remainder is unexplained. V, J and clone size were drawn from that table, and D and trimming were deduced from the DNA. This sample comprises 95,000 to 100,000 clones, 75% to 90% of them detected only once. The top ten clonotypes cover under 8% of the sample.

According to the study, the label for this sample's time point signals: cycle 2 day 1 (C2D1) of nivolumab. Every trial patient had relapsed after autologous stem cell transplantation, and cohorts A, B and C differed in prior brentuximab vedotin exposure. The trial cohort was composed of 56 patients with relapsed/refractory classical Hodgkin lymphoma, for whom complete response, partial response or progressive disease was recorded as best overall response. Single-agent nivolumab was administered to trial patients in the multi-cohort phase II CheckMate 205 trial. An independent review committee assessed best overall response by applying the 2007 International Working Group response criteria. Trial PBMCs were collected immediately before nivolumab initiation (C1D1) and during therapy at cycle 2 day 1 and cycle 4 day 1. Peripheral blood was collected in 8 mL Vacutainer Cell Preparation Tubes, from which PBMCs were isolated by centrifugation and then cryopreserved.

The research as a whole found: Trial patients with a complete response had baseline diversity similar to that of newly diagnosed patients, while partial responders and progressors had significantly lower diversity. The study was restricted to a single clinical trial cohort, and the causes of repertoire differences, possibly disease activity or prior therapy, were left undefined. Patients starting nivolumab less than 1 year after ASCT had lower diversity and were excluded from later analyses to avoid confounding by immune reconstitution. Baseline TCR diversity was reported to be lower in newly diagnosed patients than in healthy donors and to be lower still in relapsed/refractory patients. CD4+ but not CD8+ TCR diversity rose significantly by C4D1 (p=0.0027 vs p=0.16), most apparent in complete responders (p=0.02).

Concerning this clone itself: This receptor's antigen is unknown. No qualities accompany the bases; no much larger clone lies one base away.

From the cysteine up to the phenylalanine, the CDR3 has a length of 16 residues. Left in the record is the CDR3 DNA by itself, 48 bases read in frame from the first base. Per the germline V gene (reference sequence), MNHEY is the CDR1 and SMNVEV is the CDR2. V is reduced by 5 bases and J by 0 bases, leaving a spacing of 13 bases between them. Sequences were derived from peripheral blood mononuclear cells (PBMCs), sampled before the second cycle of nivolumab. This chain joins TRBV27 to TRBJ2-2; the D segment cannot be called with confidence. The clonotype was recovered from a human donor with classical Hodgkin lymphoma. The sequenced DNA is TGTGCCAGCAGTGCCCCTTCACAAGCGAACACCGGGGAGCTGTTTTTT. Protein translation: CASSAPSQANTGELFF.